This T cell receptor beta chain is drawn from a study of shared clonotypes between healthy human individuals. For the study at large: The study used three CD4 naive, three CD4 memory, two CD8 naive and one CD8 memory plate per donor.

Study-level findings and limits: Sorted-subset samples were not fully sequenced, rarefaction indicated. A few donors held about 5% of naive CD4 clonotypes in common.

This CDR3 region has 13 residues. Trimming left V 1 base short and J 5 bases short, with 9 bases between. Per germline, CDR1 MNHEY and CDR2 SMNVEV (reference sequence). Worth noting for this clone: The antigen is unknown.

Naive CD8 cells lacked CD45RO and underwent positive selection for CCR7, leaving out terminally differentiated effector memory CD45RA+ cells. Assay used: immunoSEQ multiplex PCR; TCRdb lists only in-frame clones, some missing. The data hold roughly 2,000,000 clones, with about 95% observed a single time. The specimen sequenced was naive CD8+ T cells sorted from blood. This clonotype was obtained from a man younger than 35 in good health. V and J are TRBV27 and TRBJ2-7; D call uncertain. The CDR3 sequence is CASSLWAGHEQYF. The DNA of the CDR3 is TGTGCCAGCAGTTTATGGGCAGGACACGAGCAGTACTTC.